This T cell receptor (beta chain) was sequenced for a study of blood T cell repertoires in COVID-19 (TCRdb year 2020). For the study in its entirety: Samples covering the acute and convalescent phases of COVID-19 were provided by collaborators in the United States, Italy and Spain. The prospective study material was composed of cDNA or gDNA derived from T cells, B-cell-depleted T cells, or PBMCs. Deeply sampled blood TCRbeta repertoires from subjects exposed to, actively infected with, or recovered from COVID-19 were included in the dataset. HLA class I and class II types, where available, came from metadata supplied by the sample provider rather than from assay-based typing. Sample metadata almost always included a de-identified subject ID, COVID-19 status, age in years and sex. The samples were drawn from two sources: the first 160 participants of the ongoing ImmuneRACE study, and 950 to 1,500 subjects contributed by 6 global collaborators. The repertoires were released in a freely available public database meant as a resource for research on the immune response to SARS-CoV-2. Overall study results and their limits: How much clinical and demographic metadata was included differed by source and by participant, and the metadata was provided uncurated.

The germline V gene supplies CDR1 MGHDK and CDR2 SYGVNS. Here V drops 4 bases and J drops 0 bases, and the junction holds 2 bases not matched to any gene. The CDR3 contains 14 residues, cysteine and phenylalanine counted. The kept DNA is CDR3 alone, 42 bases in frame from the first base. TCRbeta CDR3 regions were amplified from genomic DNA by means of the immunoSEQ Assay, a bias-controlled multiplex PCR. Processing in the source paper ran as follows. Within the assay, amplification of reference gene primers was used to estimate how many nucleated cells each sample contained. Sequence reads were collapsed and filtered to measure the absolute abundance of every unique TCRbeta CDR3 rearrangement. Productive Simpson clonality was computed per sample as the square root of Simpson's diversity index over productive rearrangements. Drawn from immuneACCESS, this table holds only the in-frame rearrangements with V and J called that TCRdb kept. Clones are partly lost; checked studies trace under half to an unresolved V gene and leave the rest unexplained. The DNA was the basis for D and trimming; V, J and clone size are from that table. The sample table records around 80,000 clones; 82% of these occur just once. Together, the top ten hold roughly a tenth of the sample.

Collaborating institutions collected whole blood in K2EDTA tubes following their own protocols. For TCRbeta analysis, collaborators shipped samples in one of three forms: frozen whole blood, isolated PBMCs, or DNA extracted from either of those sample types. About this clone: Its antigen is currently not known. Base quality data are lacking; no much larger clone is found one base away.

The sequence is built from TRBV25-1 and TRBJ1-1; TRBD1 matches 7 bases in the middle. The TCR sequence derives from a man between 60 and 75 years old with acute or convalescent COVID-19. Source material: peripheral blood. This receptor has the CDR3 CASSATGMNTEAFF. The nucleotides are TGTGCCAGCAGTGCGACAGGGATGAACACTGAAGCTTTCTTT.